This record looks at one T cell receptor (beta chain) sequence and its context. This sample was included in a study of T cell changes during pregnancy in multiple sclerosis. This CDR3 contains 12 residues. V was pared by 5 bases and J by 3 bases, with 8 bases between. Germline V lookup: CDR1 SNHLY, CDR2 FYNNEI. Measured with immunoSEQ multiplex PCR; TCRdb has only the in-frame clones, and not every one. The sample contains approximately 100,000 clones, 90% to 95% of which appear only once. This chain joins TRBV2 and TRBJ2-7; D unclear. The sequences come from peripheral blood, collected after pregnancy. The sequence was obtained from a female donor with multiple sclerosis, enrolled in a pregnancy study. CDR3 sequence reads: CASSPGYYEQYF. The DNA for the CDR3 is TGTGCCAGCAGTCCCGGGTACTACGAGCAGTACTTC.